This T cell receptor beta chain was obtained from a study of shared clonotypes between healthy human individuals. Study overall: Each donor contributed plates that comprised three CD4 naive, three CD4 memory, two CD8 naive and one CD8 memory. Broader study findings: Sampling used blood alone; tissue repertoires probably differ.

CDR3 size: 15 residues. CDR1 is MGHRA, CDR2 YSYEKL, per germline. V lost 2 bases and J 5 bases, leaving 13 bases between the germline ends. Naive CD8 cells comprised CD45RO-negative, CCR7-positively selected cells, excluding terminally differentiated effector memory CD45RA+ cells. Genomic DNA (from each subset) was split evenly across several immunoSEQ plates. TCRdb's table, derived via immunoSEQ multiplex PCR, lists solely in-frame clones and lacks some. The sample shows approximately 2,200,000 clones, roughly 91% of them seen only once. On this clone: What it recognizes is unknown.

The rearrangement uses TRBV4-1 and TRBJ2-1; D may be TRBD2 (6 bases). This sequence originates from a man between 18 and 35 years old in good health. Some clones in this sample may be carry-over from other donors' samples. The material sequenced was naive CD8+ T cells from PBMCs. The CDR3 loop reads CASSQSIGSHNEQFF. The CDR3 DNA follows: TGCGCCAGCAGCCAAAGTATCGGGAGTCACAATGAGCAGTTCTTC.